This T cell receptor beta chain comes out of a study of cytomegalovirus exposure and HLA in healthy donors. The CDR3 loop spans 14 amino acids. Germline V gene lookup returns CDR1 GTSNPN and CDR2 SVGIG (reference sequence). V lost 0 bases, J lost 5 bases, and 14 bases lay in between. 60 Vbeta and 13 Jbeta primers were used in PCR. The table came from immunoSEQ multiplex PCR; TCRdb's copy has only in-frame clones and leaves some out. The sample has approximately 190,000 clones; 75% to 90% are singletons. The sequence was obtained from a woman under 30 in good health and CMV-seronegative. The gene calls are TRBV30 and TRBJ2-7; a possible D gene is TRBD2 (6 bases). Sequencing was done on a sample of PBMCs. The CDR3 protein is CAWSVRNWGDEQYF. The CDR3 coding sequence is TGTGCCTGGAGTGTAAGAAATTGGGGGGACGAGCAGTACTTC.